This entry lists 19 T cell receptor beta chains sequenced from one sample in a study of identifying expanded T cells in peripheral blood. TCRdb keeps only in-frame clones here, not all; method: immunoSEQ multiplex PCR. The profile covers about 100,000 clones, with over 75% appearing a single time and 5% to 6.5% taken by the ten largest. The sample comprised blood. These receptors originate from a person between 18 and 75 years old in good health.

The chain couples TRBV9 to TRBJ2-2; TRBD1 agrees at 7 bases. Germline CDR1 reads SGDLS; CDR2 reads YYNGEE. The CDR3 totals 16 residues. Trimming took 3 bases from V and 6 from J; bases not matched to a gene: 11. The CDR3 region is CASSDQTGIGAGELFF. CDR3 nucleotide sequence: TGTGCCAGCAGCGATCAGACAGGGATTGGCGCCGGGGAGCTGTTTTTT.

J is TRBJ2-2 and V is TRBV30; no firm D call. V was trimmed by 4 bases and J by 4 bases, leaving 7 bases between them. This CDR3 region has 12 residues. CDR1 GTSNPN and CDR2 SVGIG come from the germline V gene (reference sequence). The CDR3 sequence is CAWTWITGELFF. Written as DNA, the CDR3 is TGTGCCTGGACCTGGATCACCGGGGAGCTGTTTTTT. The full variable domain, completed using reference TRBV30 and TRBJ2-2, is SQTIHQWPATLVQPVGSPLSLECTVEGTSNPNLYWYRQAAGRGLQLLFYSVGIGQISSEVPQNLSASRPQDRQFILSSKKLLLSDSGFYLCAWTWITGELFFGEGSRLTVL.

The chain's CDR3 is CASSLVVDGRGGYTF. CDR3 DNA: TGCGCCAGCAGCTTGGTCGTGGACGGGAGGGGCGGCTACACCTTC. This rearrangement joins TRBV5-1 to TRBJ1-2, with D possibly being TRBD1 (5 bases). The CDR3 covers 15 residues. With 0 bases removed from V and 8 bases from J, the gap between germline ends came to 17 bases. The germline V gene has CDR1 SGHRS and CDR2 YFSETQ.

V is TRBV13 and J is TRBJ2-7; D not resolved. Trimming removed 5 bases at V and 6 bases at J, with 8 bases between. CDR1 and CDR2 from the germline V gene are PRHDT and FYEKMQ (reference sequence). The CDR3 contains 11 residues. In nucleotides, the CDR3 is TGTGCCAGCAGCGCGTCGGGCGAGCAGTACTTC. Translated: CASSASGEQYF.

The chain couples TRBV5-8 to TRBJ2-7; no definite D call. CDR1 and CDR2 from the germline V gene are SGHTS and YDEGEE. The germline V and J ends were trimmed by 4 bases and 12 bases, with 23 bases remaining between them. The CDR3 has 14 amino acids. DNA for the CDR3: TGTGCCAGCAGCACTGGCCCCCCGCAGGTAAAGCTGTACTTC. Protein product: CASSTGPPQVKLYF. The full variable domain, in which reference TRBV5-8 and TRBJ2-7 provide the parts outside the CDR3, is EAGVTQSPTHLIKTRGQQATLRCSPISGHTSVYWYQQALGLGLQFLLWYDEGEERNRGNFPPRFSGRQFPNYSSELNVNALELEDSALYLCASSTGPPQVKLYFGPGTRLTVT.

V gene TRBV6-1 combines with J gene TRBJ2-5; D is possibly TRBD1 (5 bases). CDR3 length equals 12 residues. V was cut by 5 bases and J by 5 bases, with 9 bases left in between. CDR1 is MNHNS and CDR2 is SASEGT in the germline V gene. Written as DNA, the CDR3 is TGTGCCAGCAGTCAGGGTGGGGAGACCCAGTACTTC. It translates to CASSQGGETQYF.

The chain has TRBV7-9 and TRBJ1-4; no clear D. The CDR3 runs 11 residues. V shed 2 bases and J shed 7 bases, with 2 bases lying between them. In germline, CDR1 is SEHNR, CDR2 FQNEAQ (reference sequence). CDR3 bases: TGTGCCAGCAGCTTAATTGAAAAACTGTTTTTT. It specifies CASSLIEKLFF.

The chain combines TRBV15 with TRBJ1-1; TRBD1 matches 9 bases. In germline, CDR1 is LNHNV, CDR2 YYDKDF (reference sequence). Trimming at V came to 5 bases and at J to 5 bases, leaving 15 bases not matched to a gene. The CDR3 has 17 amino acids. CDR3 in DNA: TGTGCCACCAGCCGAGGGGGACAGGGTGCCCTCGGGACTGAAGCTTTCTTT. As protein: CATSRGGQGALGTEAFF.

J is TRBJ2-3 and V is TRBV2; D perhaps matches TRBD2 (6 bases). The V gene's germline CDR1 is SNHLY and CDR2 FYNNEI. This CDR3 spans 13 amino acids. V dropped 6 bases and J dropped 6 bases, with 13 bases sitting between them. The chain's CDR3 is CASRELAFDTQYF. In nucleotides, the CDR3 is TGTGCCAGCAGAGAACTAGCTTTTGATACGCAGTATTTT.

The chain links TRBV19 to TRBJ1-6; the D gene is possibly TRBD1 (5 bases). The V gene lost 8 bases and the J gene lost 8 bases, with 16 bases spanning the gap. The CDR3 sequence is 14 residues long. Germline V gives CDR1 LNHDA, CDR2 SQIVND (reference sequence). The CDR3 loop reads CASATQGGDSPLHF. The CDR3 coding sequence is TGTGCCAGTGCAACTCAGGGAGGGGATTCACCCCTCCACTTT.

The chain carries TRBV18 and TRBJ1-3, with 7 bases matching TRBD1. CDR3 length: 17 residues. The germline V gene encodes CDR1 KGHSH and CDR2 LQKENI. V lost 3 bases and J lost 3; bases outside the gene matches: 11. In DNA form, the CDR3 reads TGTGCCAGCTCACCGAACTCCAGGGGGTCTTTTGGAAACACCATATATTTT. Translated: CASSPNSRGSFGNTIYF. The complete variable domain, with remaining parts taken from reference TRBV18 and TRBJ1-3, reads NAGVMQNPRHLVRRRGQEARLRCSPMKGHSHVYWYRQLPEEGLKFMVYLQKENIIDESGMPKERFSAEFPKEGPSILRIQQVVRGDSAAYFCASSPNSRGSFGNTIYFGEGSWLTVV.

The CDR3 here is CASSEEYLPLKDRGRTGELFF. The CDR3 DNA reads TGTGCCAGCAGTGAAGAATACCTCCCTTTGAAAGACAGGGGGAGGACCGGGGAGCTGTTTTTT. The chain combines TRBV6-1 with TRBJ2-2; 9 positions agree with TRBD1. This CDR3 is built from 21 residues. Trimming removed 1 base from V and 5 bases from J; junction bases left unmatched: 20. Germline V gene sequence: CDR1 MNHNS, CDR2 SASEGT.

The chain has TRBV29-1 and TRBJ2-7, with 7 bases aligning to TRBD1. The length of the CDR3 is 16 residues. CDR1 is SQVTM and CDR2 is ANQGSEA in the germline V gene. V was pared by 0 bases and J by 2 bases, with 10 bases of the junction left unmatched. For the CDR3, the DNA is TGCAGCGTTGAAGATAATAGGGGGCGGTACCCCTACGAGCAGTACTTC. This encodes CSVEDNRGRYPYEQYF.

This sequence joins TRBV30 and TRBJ2-7, with a weak D call TRBD2 (6 bases). Germline values: CDR1 GTSNPN, CDR2 SVGIG (reference sequence). The CDR3 length is 13 residues. V lost 0 bases, J lost 2 bases, and 8 bases lay in between. DNA of the CDR3: TGTGCCTGGAGTGTTAGCGGTACCTACGAGCAGTACTTC. Translation gives CAWSVSGTYEQYF.

The chain recombines TRBV6-1 with TRBJ2-3; D might be TRBD2 (6 bases). The V gene's germline CDR1 is MNHNS and CDR2 SASEGT. V shed 1 base and J shed 9 bases, with 11 bases lying between them. CDR3 size: 13 residues. The CDR3: CASSEGRDLTQYF. The CDR3, as DNA: TGTGCCAGCAGTGAAGGTCGGGACTTAACGCAGTATTTT.

V gene TRBV7-6 combines with J gene TRBJ2-2, with D possibly matching TRBD1 (5 bases). This CDR3 contains 12 residues. V was clipped by 5 bases and J by 6 bases, with 7 bases between them. CDR1 and CDR2 (germline): SGHVS, FNYEAQ. The CDR3 nucleotides are TGTGCCAGCAGCGGGGCTCCCGGGGAGCTGTTTTTT. Protein product: CASSGAPGELFF.

The chain links TRBV2 to TRBJ1-2; TRBD1 matches at 8 bases. V shed 5 bases, J shed 4 bases, and the junction held 9 bases outside the gene matches. CDR3 length: 15 residues. The V gene's germline CDR1 is SNHLY and CDR2 FYNNEI. CDR3 sequence (DNA): TGTGCCAGCAGTAGCCAACAGGGGGTGGCCTATGGCTACACCTTC. It yields the protein CASSSQQGVAYGYTF.

CDR3 nucleotides: TGTGCCAGCAGTTACTCGGATCCCAGGGGGCAGGGAAAACTGTTTTTT. Translating it yields CASSYSDPRGQGKLFF. The gene calls are TRBV6-6 and TRBJ1-4; 8 positions agree with TRBD1. The CDR3 totals 16 residues. Germline V gives CDR1 MNHNY, CDR2 SVGAGI (reference sequence). V was pared by 0 bases and J by 10 bases, with 10 bases of the junction left unmatched.

Written as DNA, the CDR3 is TGTGCCTGGATATTCCTGGACAGCCTCGACTATGGCTACACCTTC. Amino acid sequence: CAWIFLDSLDYGYTF. The chain has TRBV30 and TRBJ1-2; possible D gene TRBD1, 6 bases. The V end was cut by 4 bases, the J end by 3 bases, with 18 bases between. There are 15 residues in the CDR3. Germline V gene data show CDR1 as GTSNPN and CDR2 as SVGIG (reference sequence).